These T cell receptor beta chains were read from a single sample in a study of blood T cell repertoires in COVID-19. Libraries were prepared by immunoSEQ multiplex PCR; TCRdb keeps only in-frame clonotypes and omits some of them. The data contain some 380,000 clones, nearly 90% of them singletons. The material sequenced was PBMCs or T cells enriched from blood (not recorded which). These receptors all come from a woman in her thirties or forties with acute COVID-19. CDR3s include the opening cysteine and the closing phenylalanine or tryptophan. The D gene is left open where the match is weak. Some rows mark clone size as missing; the rest say once, few, many or name a class of expanded clone.

v_call: TRBV6-5
j_call: TRBJ2-1
d_call: TRBD2
clone_size: -
cdr3_aa: CASSRGDEQFF
cdr3_nt: TGTGCCAGCAGTCGGGGGGACGAGCAGTTCTTC

v_call: TRBV2
j_call: TRBJ1-2
d_call: -
clone_size: -
cdr3_aa: CASSEVGHLSTF
cdr3_nt: TGTGCCAGCAGTGAAGTCGGTCACCTGAGCACCTTC

v_call: TRBV14
j_call: TRBJ2-2
d_call: -
clone_size: -
cdr3_aa: CASSPRGAGELFF
cdr3_nt: TGTGCCAGCAGCCCCCGCGGGGCCGGGGAGCTGTTTTTT

v_call: TRBV30
j_call: TRBJ1-3
d_call: -
clone_size: -
cdr3_aa: CAWSATVGNTIYF
cdr3_nt: TGTGCCTGGAGTGCGACAGTTGGAAACACCATATATTTT

v_call: TRBV27
j_call: TRBJ2-7
d_call: TRBD2
clone_size: -
cdr3_aa: CASSYQAGGLGGEQYF
cdr3_nt: TGTGCCAGCAGTTACCAAGCGGGGGGCCTGGGAGGCGAGCAGTACTTC

v_call: TRBV30
j_call: TRBJ1-5
d_call: -
clone_size: -
cdr3_aa: CAWSGREAQPQHF
cdr3_nt: TGTGCCTGGAGCGGCCGAGAGGCACAGCCCCAGCATTTT

v_call: TRBV25-1
j_call: TRBJ1-3
d_call: TRBD1
clone_size: -
cdr3_aa: CASSEFQGVTGNTIYF
cdr3_nt: TGTGCCAGCAGTGAATTCCAGGGGGTGACTGGAAACACCATATATTTT

v_call: TRBV12-3/TRBV12-4
j_call: TRBJ1-3
d_call: -
clone_size: -
cdr3_aa: CASSWGGNTIYF
cdr3_nt: TGTGCCAGCAGTTGGGGGGGGAACACCATATATTTT

v_call: TRBV19
j_call: TRBJ2-5
d_call: -
clone_size: -
cdr3_aa: CASTVGHGGETQYF
cdr3_nt: TGTGCCAGTACCGTGGGACACGGGGGGGAGACCCAGTACTTC

v_call: TRBV21-1
j_call: TRBJ2-1
d_call: -
clone_size: -
cdr3_aa: CANTQHLAPDSSYNEQFF
cdr3_nt: TGTGCCAACACCCAGCACTTAGCCCCGGACAGTTCCTACAATGAGCAGTTCTTC

v_call: TRBV6-1
j_call: TRBJ1-2
d_call: -
clone_size: -
cdr3_aa: CASSDHRADGYTF
cdr3_nt: TGTGCCAGCAGTGACCACAGGGCGGATGGCTACACCTTC

v_call: TRBV3-1/TRBV3-2
j_call: TRBJ1-4
d_call: -
clone_size: -
cdr3_aa: CASSQVTPGVEKLFF
cdr3_nt: TGTGCCAGCAGCCAAGTAACGCCAGGGGTTGAAAAACTGTTTTTT

v_call: TRBV15
j_call: TRBJ2-7
d_call: -
clone_size: -
cdr3_aa: CATSSLTPEQYF
cdr3_nt: TGTGCCACCAGCAGCCTGACACCCGAGCAGTACTTC

v_call: TRBV5-1
j_call: TRBJ2-3
d_call: TRBD2
clone_size: -
cdr3_aa: CASSLASPSGADTQYF
cdr3_nt: TGCGCCAGCAGCTTGGCTTCGCCTAGCGGGGCAGATACGCAGTATTTT

v_call: TRBV7-9
j_call: TRBJ1-2
d_call: -
clone_size: -
cdr3_aa: CASSLPGRDANYGYTF
cdr3_nt: TGTGCCAGCAGCTTACCGGGTCGGGATGCTAACTATGGCTACACCTTC

v_call: TRBV4-1
j_call: TRBJ1-4
d_call: -
clone_size: -
cdr3_aa: CASSQRQYNEKLFF
cdr3_nt: TGCGCCAGCAGCCAACGACAATATAATGAAAAACTGTTTTTT

v_call: TRBV30
j_call: TRBJ1-3
d_call: -
clone_size: once
cdr3_aa: CAWSSGTSSGNTIYF
cdr3_nt: TGTGCCTGGAGTTCAGGGACAAGCTCTGGAAACACCATATATTTT

v_call: TRBV30
j_call: TRBJ1-2
d_call: TRBD1
clone_size: once
cdr3_aa: CAWTTGQGGYTF
cdr3_nt: TGTGCCTGGACCACTGGACAGGGCGGCTACACCTTC

v_call: TRBV13
j_call: TRBJ2-1
d_call: TRBD2
clone_size: -
cdr3_aa: CASSPERGSYNEQFF
cdr3_nt: TGTGCCAGCAGCCCCGAGCGGGGTTCCTACAATGAGCAGTTCTTC

v_call: TRBV6-5
j_call: TRBJ1-2
d_call: -
clone_size: once
cdr3_aa: CASSYSGGYDGYTF
cdr3_nt: TGTGCCAGCAGTTACTCTGGAGGATACGATGGCTACACCTTC

v_call: TRBV6-5
j_call: TRBJ1-2
d_call: TRBD1
clone_size: -
cdr3_aa: CASKFDREANYGYTF
cdr3_nt: TGTGCCAGCAAATTCGACAGGGAAGCTAACTATGGCTACACCTTC

v_call: TRBV29-1
j_call: TRBJ1-1
d_call: TRBD1
clone_size: few
cdr3_aa: CSGKTQPGTGGWNTEAFF
cdr3_nt: TGCAGCGGAAAAACTCAACCCGGGACAGGGGGCTGGAACACTGAAGCTTTCTTT

v_call: TRBV5-1
j_call: TRBJ2-1
d_call: -
clone_size: -
cdr3_aa: CASSLAGILNNEQFF
cdr3_nt: TGCGCCAGCAGCTTGGCCGGTATACTGAACAATGAGCAGTTCTTC

v_call: TRBV30
j_call: TRBJ2-7
d_call: TRBD1
clone_size: -
cdr3_aa: CAWGQGIGYEQYF
cdr3_nt: TGTGCCTGGGGACAGGGAATAGGCTACGAGCAGTACTTC

v_call: TRBV2
j_call: TRBJ1-3
d_call: TRBD1
clone_size: -
cdr3_aa: CASSWDSSGNTIYF
cdr3_nt: TGTGCCAGCAGCTGGGACAGCTCTGGAAACACCATATATTTT

v_call: TRBV2
j_call: TRBJ1-1
d_call: -
clone_size: few
cdr3_aa: CASSEGTPWVTEAFF
cdr3_nt: TGTGCCAGCAGTGAAGGGACACCCTGGGTCACTGAAGCTTTCTTT

v_call: TRBV12-3/TRBV12-4
j_call: TRBJ1-4
d_call: TRBD1
clone_size: -
cdr3_aa: CASSPGQDEKLFF
cdr3_nt: TGTGCCAGCAGCCCTGGACAGGATGAAAAACTGTTTTTT

v_call: TRBV5-6
j_call: TRBJ1-5
d_call: -
clone_size: -
cdr3_aa: CASSLGTSNQPQHF
cdr3_nt: TGTGCCAGCAGCTTGGGCACAAGCAATCAGCCCCAGCATTTT

v_call: TRBV15
j_call: TRBJ1-2
d_call: TRBD1
clone_size: -
cdr3_aa: CATSRGETGNGYTF
cdr3_nt: TGTGCCACCAGCAGAGGGGAGACAGGGAATGGCTACACCTTC

v_call: TRBV4-1
j_call: TRBJ1-1
d_call: -
clone_size: -
cdr3_aa: CASSQDRGGRNTEAFF
cdr3_nt: TGCGCCAGCAGCCAAGACCGGGGGGGGCGGAACACTGAAGCTTTCTTT

v_call: TRBV4-1
j_call: TRBJ2-2
d_call: -
clone_size: -
cdr3_aa: CASSQVKRANTGELFF
cdr3_nt: TGCGCCAGCAGCCAAGTTAAGAGAGCGAACACCGGGGAGCTGTTTTTT

v_call: TRBV7-2
j_call: TRBJ1-4
d_call: TRBD1
clone_size: -
cdr3_aa: CASSTRQGEANEKLFF
cdr3_nt: TGTGCCAGCAGCACTCGACAGGGAGAAGCTAATGAAAAACTGTTTTTT

v_call: TRBV27
j_call: TRBJ1-1
d_call: -
clone_size: -
cdr3_aa: CASSPYPRDTMNTEAFF
cdr3_nt: TGTGCCAGCAGTCCCTACCCCCGGGACACCATGAACACTGAAGCTTTCTTT

v_call: TRBV11-2
j_call: TRBJ1-1
d_call: -
clone_size: -
cdr3_aa: CASSTRGGGGTEAFF
cdr3_nt: TGTGCCAGCAGCACCCGGGGTGGGGGAGGCACTGAAGCTTTCTTT

v_call: TRBV10-2
j_call: TRBJ2-3
d_call: TRBD2
clone_size: -
cdr3_aa: CASIRIAGSTDTQYF
cdr3_nt: TGCGCCAGCATCAGGATAGCGGGTAGCACAGATACGCAGTATTTT

v_call: TRBV9
j_call: TRBJ2-5
d_call: TRBD1
clone_size: -
cdr3_aa: CASSVGGTDEETQYF
cdr3_nt: TGTGCCAGCAGCGTAGGTGGGACAGACGAAGAGACCCAGTACTTC

v_call: TRBV3-1/TRBV3-2
j_call: TRBJ2-1
d_call: TRBD2
clone_size: once
cdr3_aa: CASSPIGTSGGGSYNEQFF
cdr3_nt: TGTGCCAGCAGCCCAATAGGGACTAGCGGGGGGGGCTCCTACAATGAGCAGTTCTTC

v_call: TRBV18
j_call: TRBJ1-1
d_call: -
clone_size: -
cdr3_aa: CASSPSKNTEAFF
cdr3_nt: TGTGCCAGCTCACCATCCAAGAACACTGAAGCTTTCTTT

v_call: TRBV6-6
j_call: TRBJ2-7
d_call: -
clone_size: once
cdr3_aa: CASSPTSHPHEQYF
cdr3_nt: TGTGCCAGCAGTCCTACGAGCCACCCCCACGAGCAGTACTTC

v_call: TRBV5-1
j_call: TRBJ1-6
d_call: -
clone_size: few
cdr3_aa: CASSPEGTGHSPLHF
cdr3_nt: TGCGCCAGCAGCCCTGAGGGCACCGGACATTCACCCCTCCACTTT

v_call: TRBV27
j_call: TRBJ2-5
d_call: TRBD2
clone_size: -
cdr3_aa: CASSSATSGGRETQYF
cdr3_nt: TGTGCCAGCAGTTCTGCAACTAGCGGGGGGAGAGAGACCCAGTACTTC

v_call: TRBV27
j_call: TRBJ2-5
d_call: TRBD1
clone_size: once
cdr3_aa: CASSPFTGGEETQYF
cdr3_nt: TGTGCCAGCAGTCCCTTTACAGGGGGTGAGGAGACCCAGTACTTC

v_call: TRBV27
j_call: TRBJ2-3
d_call: -
clone_size: -
cdr3_aa: CASSLTRIDTQYF
cdr3_nt: TGTGCCAGCAGTTTAACTAGAATAGATACGCAGTATTTT

v_call: TRBV7-9
j_call: TRBJ1-3
d_call: -
clone_size: -
cdr3_aa: CASSPQRLSGNTIYF
cdr3_nt: TGTGCCAGCAGCCCCCAGAGGCTTTCTGGAAACACCATATATTTT

v_call: TRBV19
j_call: TRBJ2-4
d_call: -
clone_size: -
cdr3_aa: CASSIGWGEVTKNIQYF
cdr3_nt: TGTGCCAGTAGTATTGGGTGGGGGGAAGTAACCAAAAACATTCAGTACTTC

v_call: TRBV30
j_call: TRBJ1-5
d_call: -
clone_size: -
cdr3_aa: CAWSGQVNQPQHF
cdr3_nt: TGTGCCTGGAGTGGACAGGTCAATCAGCCCCAGCATTTT

v_call: TRBV10-3
j_call: TRBJ2-7
d_call: TRBD1
clone_size: -
cdr3_aa: CAISDPGQGYEQYF
cdr3_nt: TGTGCCATCAGTGATCCGGGACAGGGCTACGAGCAGTACTTC

v_call: TRBV21-1
j_call: TRBJ2-7
d_call: -
clone_size: -
cdr3_aa: CASSKEGRGYEQYF
cdr3_nt: TGTGCCAGCAGCAAAGAAGGGAGAGGCTACGAGCAGTACTTC